These 26 T cell receptor beta chains were sequenced from one sample in a study of blood T cell repertoires in COVID-19. Sequenced by immunoSEQ multiplex PCR; TCRdb stores in-frame clones only, minus some. This table has 120,000 or so clones, under 80% appearing once. Sequenced: peripheral blood. These receptors were obtained from a man aged 45 to 65 with acute or convalescent COVID-19.

This clone has just a few counts. The V and J genes are TRBV27 and TRBJ2-7; D gene uncertain. From germline, CDR1 is MNHEY and CDR2 SMNVEV (reference sequence). Trimming took 3 bases from V and 6 from J, leaving 18 bases between them. The CDR3 runs to 15 residues. The CDR3 is CASSFRNTLGSEQYF. CDR3 in DNA: TGTGCCAGCAGTTTCCGAAACACCCTGGGCTCCGAGCAGTACTTC.

This chain uses TRBV4-1 with TRBJ2-3; 11 bases map to TRBD1. The CDR3 sequence is 15 residues long. Germline V gene lookup returns CDR1 MGHRA and CDR2 YSYEKL. V gave up 2 bases and J gave up 4 bases; unmatched junction bases: 2. Here the CDR3 DNA reads TGCGCCAGCAGCCAACCGGGACAGGGGGCAGATACGCAGTATTTT. Translated: CASSQPGQGADTQYF.

The gene calls are TRBV11-2 and TRBJ2-7, with 11 bases fitting TRBD1. Trimming took 1 base from V and 2 from J; bases not matched to a gene: 1. The CDR3 contains 15 residues. CDR1 SGHAT and CDR2 FQNNGV come from the germline V gene. The DNA for the CDR3 is TGTGCCAGCAGCTTAGCGGGACAGGGGGCCTACGAGCAGTACTTC. As protein: CASSLAGQGAYEQYF.

The rearrangement links TRBV14 to TRBJ1-4, with a weak D call TRBD1 (5 bases). The CDR3 length is 20 residues. Deletions cut 0 bases from V and 0 bases from J, with 20 bases between. Per germline, CDR1 SGHDN and CDR2 FVKESK. The CDR3 DNA reads as TGTGCCAGCAGCCAAGATCAGGGCAGCTGGCCTTGGGCAACTAATGAAAAACTGTTTTTT. Its translation is CASSQDQGSWPWATNEKLFF.

Of note for this clone: The sample contains more than one DNA sequence encoding this CDR3. This chain joins TRBV12-3 or TRBV12-4 and TRBJ2-1; D ambiguous. The CDR3 is made up of 12 amino acids. V was pared by 2 bases and J by 7 bases, with 6 bases between. CDR3 loop: CASSLLRNEQFF. CDR3 nucleotides: TGTGCCAGCAGTTTACTTCGGAATGAGCAGTTCTTC.

This rearrangement joins TRBV28 to TRBJ1-3, with D unclear. V lost 4 bases and J 7 bases, leaving 8 bases between the germline ends. The CDR3 is 12 residues long. Germline values: CDR1 MDHEN, CDR2 SYDVKM. The CDR3 protein is CASSYPRNTIYF. CDR3 nucleotide sequence: TGTGCCAGCAGTTATCCACGGAACACCATATATTTT.

The chain joins TRBV19 to TRBJ2-4; 8 nucleotides agree with TRBD1. The CDR3 is 15 amino acids. The germline V gene encodes CDR1 LNHDA and CDR2 SQIVND (reference sequence). With 3 bases clipped from V and 6 bases from J, the junction kept 7 bases outside the gene matches. CDR3 sequence (DNA): TGTGCCAGTAGTATCGGACAGGGCCCCTTAAACATTCAGTACTTC. Translation gives CASSIGQGPLNIQYF.

This clone has only one observation. The gene calls are TRBV7-3 and TRBJ1-2; D possibly corresponds to TRBD1 (6 bases). This CDR3 contains 15 residues. Germline V gene sequence: CDR1 SGHTA, CDR2 FQGTGA. V lost 2 bases and J lost 2, with 12 bases in between. CDR3 bases: TGTGCCAGCAGCTTAGAGGGACAAGGAAACTATGGCTACACCTTC. Its translation: CASSLEGQGNYGYTF.

V and J are TRBV7-9 and TRBJ2-5; a weak D match, TRBD1 (6 bases). Trimming stripped 2 bases from V and 3 bases from J, with 7 bases between. CDR1 and CDR2 (germline): SEHNR, FQNEAQ (reference sequence). This CDR3 comprises 13 residues. The CDR3 sequence is CASSLRQEETQYF. The CDR3 nucleotides read TGTGCCAGCAGCTTAAGACAGGAAGAGACCCAGTACTTC.

The chain couples TRBV18 to TRBJ2-3, with TRBD2 matching 7 bases. The CDR3 contains 17 residues. The germline V gene encodes CDR1 KGHSH and CDR2 LQKENI. V shed 0 bases, J shed 8 bases, and the junction held 14 bases outside the gene matches. The CDR3 loop reads CASSPPGLADQRGTQYF. For the CDR3, the DNA is TGTGCCAGCTCACCACCTGGGCTAGCGGACCAGAGGGGTACGCAGTATTTT. Full variable domain (outside the CDR3, taken from reference TRBV18 and TRBJ2-3): NAGVMQNPRHLVRRRGQEARLRCSPMKGHSHVYWYRQLPEEGLKFMVYLQKENIIDESGMPKERFSAEFPKEGPSILRIQQVVRGDSAAYFCASSPPGLADQRGTQYFGPGTRLTVL.

CDR3 in DNA: TGCGCCAGCAGCACGAGACTAGTTTTAGCGGGCAAAGGGAGTGAGCAGTTCTTC. It is translated as CASSTRLVLAGKGSEQFF. The V call is TRBV4-1, the J call TRBJ2-1, with 7 bases that match TRBD2. CDR3 length: 18 amino acids. CDR1 MGHRA and CDR2 YSYEKL come from the germline V gene. Trimming at V came to 5 bases and at J to 9 bases, leaving 22 bases not matched to a gene.

A few counts support this clone. J is TRBJ2-3 and V is TRBV7-8; 7 nucleotides match TRBD1. The germline gives CDR1 SGHVS, CDR2 FQNEAQ. Trimming removed 1 base from V and 2 bases from J; junction bases left unmatched: 6. This CDR3 comprises 16 residues. CDR3 protein: CASSLVTGAPTDTQYF. CDR3 nucleotide sequence: TGTGCCAGCAGCTTAGTTACAGGGGCCCCCACAGATACGCAGTATTTT.

This clone showed up just a few times. The V call is TRBV10-3, the J call TRBJ1-4; 12 positions match TRBD1. The germline CDR1 and CDR2 sequences are ENHRY and SYGVKD. The CDR3 length is 17 residues. Losses at the gene ends were 4 bases for V and 8 bases for J; bases not matched to a gene: 11. CDR3 residues: CAISAGTGGVGGEKLFF. As DNA, the CDR3 is TGTGCCATCAGTGCCGGGACAGGGGGCGTAGGGGGCGAAAAACTGTTTTTT.

The chain carries TRBV14 and TRBJ2-7; TRBD2 might be the D (5 bases). Germline loops: CDR1 SGHDN, CDR2 FVKESK. V gave up 4 bases and J gave up 4 bases, with 8 bases separating them. The CDR3 spans 12 residues. The CDR3: CASSPRGYEQYF. The CDR3 nucleotides are TGTGCCAGCAGCCCTCGGGGTTACGAGCAGTACTTC.

The chain is built from TRBV7-6 and TRBJ2-1, with TRBD2 as a possible D gene (7 bases). CDR1 and CDR2 from the germline V gene are SGHVS and FNYEAQ. The CDR3 is 19 residues long. V was clipped by 2 bases and J by 0 bases, with 20 bases between them. CDR3 DNA sequence: TGTGCCAGCAGCTTAACGCAGGGGATAGCGGGCCGCTCCTACAATGAGCAGTTCTTC. Its translation is CASSLTQGIAGRSYNEQFF.

This clone was detected a few times. The J gene is TRBJ2-3, the V gene TRBV5-4, with 7 bases matching TRBD1. There are 17 residues in the CDR3. The V gene end was trimmed by 4 bases and the J gene end by 0 bases; junction bases not matched to a gene: 11. Germline V gives CDR1 SGHNT, CDR2 YYREEE (reference sequence). CDR3: CASSPTPRQGSTDTQYF. The CDR3 coding sequence is TGTGCCAGCAGCCCTACCCCACGACAGGGAAGCACAGATACGCAGTATTTT.

Worth noting for this clone: An end of the junction does not agree with germline; a read error may underlie this. The V call is TRBV7-7, the J call TRBJ2-5; 7 nucleotides match TRBD1. The germline V gene has CDR1 SSHAT and CDR2 FNYEAQ (reference sequence). There are 15 residues in the CDR3. CDR3 region: CASSFSGTVQETQYF. CDR3 coding DNA: TGTGCTAGCAGCTTCTCCGGGACAGTCCAAGAGACCCAGTACTTC.

The rearrangement joins TRBV27 to TRBJ1-1, with 8 bases identical to TRBD1. The CDR3 loop spans 14 amino acids. Trimming at V came to 6 bases and at J to 6 bases, leaving 9 bases not matched to a gene. Germline CDR1 reads MNHEY; CDR2 reads SMNVEV (reference sequence). This chain's CDR3 is CASRVRGPSAEAFF. In DNA form, the CDR3 reads TGTGCCAGCAGGGTCAGGGGGCCGTCCGCTGAAGCTTTCTTT.

This clone appeared a single time. The rearrangement joins TRBV7-8 to TRBJ2-7, with a possible D match to TRBD2 (5 bases). The CDR3 totals 15 residues. Germline CDR1 SGHVS, CDR2 FQNEAQ. V was clipped by 3 bases and J by 0 bases, with 12 bases between them. CDR3 in amino acids: CASSLGSFSSYEQYF. CDR3 coding DNA: TGTGCCAGCAGCTTGGGGAGTTTCTCCTCCTACGAGCAGTACTTC.

The chain has TRBV6-5 and TRBJ1-1; possibly TRBD1 for D (5 bases). Germline CDR1 and CDR2: MNHEY and SVGAGI. V gave up 7 bases and J gave up 0 bases, with 12 bases separating them. The CDR3 sequence is 14 residues long. CDR3 sequence reads: CASTPTDLNTEAFF. CDR3 nucleotide sequence: TGTGCCAGCACCCCGACAGACCTGAACACTGAAGCTTTCTTT.

This clone was counted a single time. V is TRBV5-6 and J is TRBJ2-7; 9 bases map to TRBD1. This CDR3 has 14 amino acids. The V segment lost 7 bases and the J segment 0 bases; nucleotides outside the gene matches: 5. Germline V CDR1 and CDR2: SGHDT, YYEEEE. CDR3 residues: CASGRDRVSYEQYF. CDR3 DNA: TGTGCCAGCGGGAGGGACAGGGTCTCCTACGAGCAGTACTTC.

The chain has TRBV19 and TRBJ2-3; D is unclear. CDR1 is LNHDA and CDR2 is SQIVND in the germline V gene (reference sequence). The CDR3 covers 15 residues. The V end lost 6 bases, the J end lost 1 base, and 14 bases lay between the germline ends. The CDR3 here is CASSTIRGGTDTQYF. CDR3 sequence (DNA): TGTGCCAGTAGCACTATCCGAGGCGGCACAGATACGCAGTATTTT.

Only a few counts were recorded for this clone. The V gene is TRBV28, the J gene TRBJ1-6; weak D call: TRBD1 (6 bases). The germline V gene encodes CDR1 MDHEN and CDR2 SYDVKM. The CDR3 runs 17 residues. Trimming shortened V by 6 bases and J by 9 bases, and 24 bases separated the two germline ends. The CDR3 loop reads CASSPRTGFQLSSPLHF. DNA for the CDR3: TGTGCCAGCAGCCCTAGAACAGGGTTTCAGCTAAGTTCACCCCTCCACTTT.

J is TRBJ1-2 and V is TRBV19; TRBD1 matches 11 bases. The ends lost 7 bases at V and 5 bases at J; junction bases unmatched: 12. Germline V gives CDR1 LNHDA, CDR2 SQIVND (reference sequence). The CDR3 has 16 residues. The CDR3 sequence: CASTLTGTGGNYGYTF. The CDR3 DNA sequence: TGTGCCAGTACTTTAACCGGGACAGGGGGGAATTATGGCTACACCTTC.

This clone appeared a few times. V is TRBV28 and J is TRBJ2-5; possible D gene TRBD2, 5 bases. Germline V gene data show CDR1 as MDHEN and CDR2 as SYDVKM. CDR3 size: 14 residues. Between the trimmed V and J ends, which lost 5 bases and 2 bases, there was a span of 12 bases. CDR3: CASSRHSVQETQYF. The CDR3 DNA is TGTGCCAGCAGTCGCCATAGCGTTCAAGAGACCCAGTACTTC.

V and J are TRBV9 and TRBJ2-1, with 8 bases lining up with TRBD2. This CDR3 comprises 13 residues. V shed 1 base, J shed 7 bases, and the junction held 1 base outside the gene matches. Germline V lookup: CDR1 SGDLS, CDR2 YYNGEE. The CDR3 bases are TGTGCCAGCAGCGTAATAGCGGGGAATGAGCAGTTCTTC. It yields the protein CASSVIAGNEQFF.